The rows below give T cell receptor beta chains drawn from one sample of a study of cytomegalovirus exposure and HLA in healthy donors. Libraries were prepared by immunoSEQ multiplex PCR; TCRdb keeps only in-frame clonotypes and omits some of them. This repertoire shows around 65,000 clones, approximately 60% found once; its top ten account for about 3%. The sequenced sample was PBMCs. These receptors were obtained from a man between 25 and 39 years old in good health and CMV-seronegative. Each CDR3 is given with its conserved first and last residue. The D gene is left open where the match is weak. Clone size is shown for a subset of rows, as once, few, many or a class of expanded clone.

j_call,cdr3_length,v_call,d_call,clone_size,cdr3_nt,cdr3_aa
TRBJ1-2,12,TRBV10-3,-,-,TGTGCCATCAGTGAGTCGGAGAACCCCTACACCTTC,CAISESENPYTF
TRBJ2-7,11,TRBV20-1,-,-,TGCAGTGCTAGGTACGGTTACGAGCAGTACTTC,CSARYGYEQYF
TRBJ1-2,13,TRBV29-1,TRBD1,-,TGCAGCGTGCCCCGGACAGGGAGCTATGGCTACACCTTC,CSVPRTGSYGYTF
TRBJ1-5,13,TRBV6-1,-,-,TGTGCCAGCAGACTCCTTAGCAATCAGCCCCAGCATTTT,CASRLLSNQPQHF
TRBJ1-2,14,TRBV7-9,TRBD1,-,TGTGCCAGCAGCTCCACAGGGGGTCGATACGGCTACACCTTC,CASSSTGGRYGYTF
TRBJ1-6,14,TRBV7-9,-,-,TGTGCCAGCAGCTTTAGAGTGCAAGATTCACCCCTCCACTTT,CASSFRVQDSPLHF
TRBJ2-5,14,TRBV6-5,TRBD2,few,TGTGCCAGCAGTCGCGGGGGGAGGCAAGAGACCCAGTACTTC,CASSRGGRQETQYF
TRBJ2-1,9,TRBV20-1,-,-,TGCAGTCCGAGGGCTGAGCAGTTCTTC,CSPRAEQFF
TRBJ2-5,14,TRBV4-1,-,-,TGCGCCAGCAGCCAGGGGCTTGGCCAAGAGACCCAGTACTTC,CASSQGLGQETQYF
TRBJ2-7,14,TRBV6-1,-,-,TGTGCCAGCAGTGAAGTTGGCGGAAGCTACGAGCAGTACTTC,CASSEVGGSYEQYF
TRBJ2-3,15,TRBV6-6,-,-,TGTGCCAGCAGTTACTCTAGCCACCCCACAGATACGCAGTATTTT,CASSYSSHPTDTQYF
TRBJ2-5,14,TRBV30,-,-,TGTGCCTGGAGAGCGCGGGGGCAGGGAGAGACCCAGTACTTC,CAWRARGQGETQYF
TRBJ2-3,13,TRBV7-7,-,few,TGTGCCAGCAGCTTAGGGAGTTTAGATACGCAGTATTTT,CASSLGSLDTQYF
TRBJ2-1,15,TRBV6-5,TRBD2,-,TGTGCCAGCAGTTACGCGGGGGGCTCCTACAATGAGCAGTTCTTC,CASSYAGGSYNEQFF
TRBJ2-5,15,TRBV12-5,TRBD2,few,TGTGCTAGTGGTCAAGGGACTAGCGCCAGAGAGACCCAGTACTTC,CASGQGTSARETQYF
TRBJ2-7,15,TRBV28,TRBD1,-,TGTGCCAGCAGTTTGGGGACAGGGGGGATCTACGAGCAGTACTTC,CASSLGTGGIYEQYF
TRBJ1-6,15,TRBV30,-,-,TGTGCCTGGAGTCACGGGGAGGGTTTGAGTTCACCCCTCCACTTT,CAWSHGEGLSSPLHF
TRBJ1-1,13,TRBV29-1,TRBD1,-,TGCAGCGGGACACAGGGGGCGCGAACTGAAGCTTTCTTT,CSGTQGARTEAFF
TRBJ2-1,14,TRBV7-9,TRBD1,-,TGTGCCAGCAGCTTAGGGGCAGGGGGCAATGAGCAGTTCTTC,CASSLGAGGNEQFF
TRBJ1-2,12,TRBV6-5,-,-,TGTGCCAGCACAGATAATATCTATGGCTACACCTTC,CASTDNIYGYTF
TRBJ1-4,17,TRBV4-1,-,once,TGCGCCAGCAGCCAAGAAGCCCCTCACAGGATTGGAGAAAAACTGTTTTTT,CASSQEAPHRIGEKLFF
TRBJ2-3,17,TRBV7-9,TRBD2,-,TGTGCCAGCAGCTTAAACCGGCTAGCGGGAGGTTCAGATACGCAGTATTTT,CASSLNRLAGGSDTQYF
TRBJ2-7,13,TRBV7-9,-,-,TGTGCCAGCGGGCCGGGGGGCGCCTACGAGCAGTACTTC,CASGPGGAYEQYF
TRBJ2-5,15,TRBV6-1,-,-,TGTGCCAGCAGTGAATCGTACGGGGTGTACGAGACCCAGTACTTC,CASSESYGVYETQYF
TRBJ1-2,15,TRBV2,-,once,TGTGCCAGCAGTGAAGCGCGGGGGGGAGGCTATGGCTACACCTTC,CASSEARGGGYGYTF
TRBJ1-6,15,TRBV21-1,-,-,TGTGCCAGCGGAGCAGCGAGCTCCTATAATTCACCCCTCCACTTT,CASGAASSYNSPLHF
TRBJ1-1,16,TRBV4-1,TRBD1,-,TGCGCCAGCAGCCCGGAGGATGGCAGGGGGCTCACCGAAGCTTTCTTT,CASSPEDGRGLTEAFF
TRBJ1-1,15,TRBV6-5,TRBD1,few,TGTGCCAGCAGTTTTACAGGGGGCGCATATACTGAAGCTTTCTTT,CASSFTGGAYTEAFF
TRBJ1-1,13,TRBV29-1,-,-,TGCAGCGCCGGAGGGCAGGCGAACACTGAAGCTTTCTTT,CSAGGQANTEAFF
TRBJ2-2,15,TRBV16,TRBD1,-,TGTGCCAGCAGCCTACAGGGGGCGAACACCGGGGAGCTGTTTTTT,CASSLQGANTGELFF
TRBJ2-5,11,TRBV5-6,TRBD2,-,TGTGCCAGCAGCTTGAGCGGGAGCCAGTACTTC,CASSLSGSQYF
TRBJ2-5,11,TRBV12-5,-,few,TGTGCTAGTGGTTTGCGGGAGACCCAGTACTTC,CASGLRETQYF
TRBJ1-5,14,TRBV6-1,TRBD1,-,TGTGCCAGCACAGGACAGGTTAGCAATCAGCCCCAGCATTTT,CASTGQVSNQPQHF
TRBJ2-7,16,TRBV7-2,TRBD2,-,TGTGCCAGCAGCTCCGTAACTAGCGTGGTGCTCTACGAGCAGTACTTC,CASSSVTSVVLYEQYF
TRBJ1-2,16,TRBV14,-,-,TGTGCCAGCAGCCAACTAAACGGACACGAAGAAGAGGGCTACACCTTC,CASSQLNGHEEEGYTF
TRBJ2-3,17,TRBV9,-,-,TGTGCCAGCAGCATAAGGGGGGCGGGGGCCTCCACAGATACGCAGTATTTT,CASSIRGAGASTDTQYF
TRBJ2-6,15,TRBV6-6,-,-,TGTGCCACGCAAACAGGGCGTTCTGGGGCCAACGTCCTGACTTTC,CATQTGRSGANVLTF
TRBJ1-2,15,TRBV15,TRBD1,-,TGTGCCACCAGCAGAGTGGGAGACAGGGCGACTGGCTACACCTTC,CATSRVGDRATGYTF
TRBJ1-1,13,TRBV11-3,-,-,TGTGCCAGCAGCTTGATGCAGGGTACTGAAGCTTTCTTT,CASSLMQGTEAFF
TRBJ1-4,13,TRBV5-1,TRBD1,few,TGCGCCAGCAGGACAGGGGACCATGAAAAACTGTTTTTT,CASRTGDHEKLFF